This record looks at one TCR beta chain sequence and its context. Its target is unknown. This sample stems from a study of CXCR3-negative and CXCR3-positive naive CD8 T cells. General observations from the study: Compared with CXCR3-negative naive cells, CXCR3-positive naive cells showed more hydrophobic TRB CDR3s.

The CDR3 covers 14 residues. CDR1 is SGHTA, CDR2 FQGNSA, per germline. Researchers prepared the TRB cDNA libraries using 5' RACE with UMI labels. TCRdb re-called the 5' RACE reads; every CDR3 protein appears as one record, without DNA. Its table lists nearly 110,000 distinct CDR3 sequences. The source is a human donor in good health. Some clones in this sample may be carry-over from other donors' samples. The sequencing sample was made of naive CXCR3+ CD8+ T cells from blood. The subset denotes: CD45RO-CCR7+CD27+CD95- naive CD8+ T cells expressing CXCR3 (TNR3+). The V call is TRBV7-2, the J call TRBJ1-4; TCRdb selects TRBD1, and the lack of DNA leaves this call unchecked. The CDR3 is CASRPWGGNEKLFF.